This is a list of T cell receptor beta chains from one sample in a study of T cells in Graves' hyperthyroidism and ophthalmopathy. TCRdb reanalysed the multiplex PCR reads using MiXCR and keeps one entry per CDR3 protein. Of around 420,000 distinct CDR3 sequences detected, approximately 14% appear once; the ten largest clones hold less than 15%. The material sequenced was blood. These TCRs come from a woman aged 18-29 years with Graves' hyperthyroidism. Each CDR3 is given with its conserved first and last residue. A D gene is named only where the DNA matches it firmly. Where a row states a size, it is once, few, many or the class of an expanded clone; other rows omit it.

cdr3_aa: CASSSDRGGIVKLFF
cdr3_nt: TGTGCCAGCAGCTCGGACAGGGGGGGAATCGTAAAACTGTTTTTT
clone_size: few
j_call: TRBJ1-4
d_call: TRBD1
v_call: TRBV5-6

cdr3_aa: CASSFPGQSSYEQYF
cdr3_nt: TGTGCCAGCAGTTTCCCGGGACAGAGCTCCTACGAGCAGTACTTC
clone_size: many
j_call: TRBJ2-7
d_call: TRBD1
v_call: TRBV28

cdr3_aa: CASNNLRGYEQFF
cdr3_nt: TGTGCCAGCAACAACCTCCGGGGCTATGAGCAGTTCTTC
clone_size: -
j_call: TRBJ2-1
d_call: -
v_call: TRBV2

cdr3_aa: CASSPVGRGRTDYEQYF
cdr3_nt: TGTGCCAGCAGCCCCGTGGGGAGGGGACGGACCGACTACGAGCAGTACTTC
clone_size: many
j_call: TRBJ2-7
d_call: TRBD2
v_call: TRBV7-9

cdr3_aa: CASRNPGNTIYF
cdr3_nt: TGTGCCAGCAGGAATCCTGGAAACACCATATATTTT
clone_size: many
j_call: TRBJ1-3
d_call: -
v_call: TRBV6-1

cdr3_aa: CASSDPRAGANVLTF
cdr3_nt: TGCGCCAGCAGCGACCCCAGGGCTGGGGCCAACGTCCTGACTTTC
clone_size: few
j_call: TRBJ2-6
d_call: -
v_call: TRBV5-1

cdr3_aa: CASTIWSAASGYTF
cdr3_nt: TGTGCCAGCACCATCTGGTCGGCCGCTTCTGGCTACACCTTC
clone_size: many
j_call: TRBJ1-2
d_call: -
v_call: TRBV7-2

cdr3_aa: CATSDPGQDGAGELFF
cdr3_nt: TGTGCCACCAGTGACCCGGGACAAGATGGGGCCGGGGAGCTGTTTTTT
clone_size: -
j_call: TRBJ2-2
d_call: -
v_call: TRBV24-1

cdr3_aa: CASSFRGRAYGYTF
cdr3_nt: TGTGCCAGCAGTTTCAGGGGGCGCGCCTATGGCTACACCTTC
clone_size: many
j_call: TRBJ1-2
d_call: TRBD1
v_call: TRBV28

cdr3_aa: CSARVQGPEAFF
cdr3_nt: TGCAGTGCTAGAGTCCAGGGGCCTGAAGCTTTCTTT
clone_size: many
j_call: TRBJ1-1
d_call: -
v_call: TRBV20-1

cdr3_aa: CASSLGLFGQAGQPQHF
cdr3_nt: TGTGCCAGCAGCTTGGGGCTCTTCGGACAGGCCGGGCAGCCCCAGCATTTT
clone_size: many
j_call: TRBJ1-5
d_call: TRBD1
v_call: TRBV11-2

cdr3_aa: CASSPQRTDTQYF
cdr3_nt: TGTGCCAGCTCACCCCAGCGCACAGATACGCAGTATTTT
clone_size: many
j_call: TRBJ2-3
d_call: -
v_call: TRBV18

cdr3_aa: CASKLAGLTYNEQFF
cdr3_nt: TGTGCCAGCAAACTAGCGGGGCTGACCTACAATGAGCAGTTCTTC
clone_size: many
j_call: TRBJ2-1
d_call: TRBD2
v_call: TRBV7-2

cdr3_aa: CASSKGLAGATDTQYF
cdr3_nt: TGTGCCAGCAGCAAAGGACTAGCGGGGGCCACAGATACGCAGTATTTT
clone_size: many
j_call: TRBJ2-3
d_call: TRBD2
v_call: TRBV7-2